Each of the 11 T cell receptor beta chains below was sequenced from the same sample in a study of blood T cells in healthy people across ages. Alongside a J-beta primer mix, a sample-barcoded 5' primer served in a second PCR lasting roughly 6 to 11 cycles. TCRdb fed the 5' RACE reads into MiXCR, producing one record per CDR3 protein. The sample lists around 870,000 distinct CDR3 sequences; 29% were seen once. The material sequenced was blood. Receptors were obtained from a woman of 80 years or more in good health.

This clonotype was observed a few times. This rearrangement joins TRBV5-4 to TRBJ1-6, with 9 bases identical to TRBD1. Germline-derived CDR1 and CDR2 are SGHNT and YYREEE (reference sequence). Germline trimming cut 0 bases from V and 1 base from J; bases unmatched to any gene: 2. This CDR3 comprises 17 residues. CDR3 sequence (DNA): TGTGCCAGCAGCTTGGACAGGGGGCTTTCCTATAATTCACCCCTCCACTTT. This translates into CASSLDRGLSYNSPLHF.

A word on this clonotype: This may come from a read error, since a much larger clone is one base off. The chain is built from TRBV7-2 and TRBJ2-1; D may be TRBD2 (5 bases). TRBJ2-7 explains the end of the DNA better; the J call may be wrong. Germline CDR1 and CDR2: SGHTA and FQGNSA. The CDR3 consists of 15 residues. The CDR3 here is CASSFVATSYNEQYF. The CDR3 bases are TGTGCCAGCAGCTTCGTAGCGACCTCTTACAATGAGCAGTACTTC.

This clonotype was recorded at least ten times. This chain joins TRBV29-1 and TRBJ1-6, with 8 bases matching TRBD1. The CDR3 is 16 residues long. Germline V gene sequence: CDR1 SQVTM, CDR2 ANQGSEA. The junction had 13 bases not matched to a gene; V was cut back by 6 bases and J by 6 bases. The DNA for the CDR3 is TGCAGCGTCCCACGGACAGGGAAATGTGGTAATTCACCCCTCCACTTT. This encodes CSVPRTGKCGNSPLHF.

This chain joins TRBV29-1 and TRBJ2-5, with D perhaps TRBD1 (6 bases). V lost 8 bases and J lost 3, with 16 bases in between. CDR1 SQVTM and CDR2 ANQGSEA come from the germline V gene. The CDR3 consists of 13 residues. Here the CDR3 reads CSSERDTEETQYF. The CDR3 nucleotides read TGCAGCTCCGAGAGGGACACCGAAGAGACCCAGTACTTC.

The V gene is TRBV7-9, the J gene TRBJ1-1; no clear D gene. Deletions cut 1 base from V and 7 bases from J, with 16 bases between. Germline V CDR1 and CDR2: SEHNR, FQNEAQ (reference sequence). The CDR3 loop spans 15 amino acids. CDR3 DNA: TGTGCCAGCAGCTTAGGGTCGGGATTTGAGATTGAAGCTTTCTTT. Protein product: CASSLGSGFEIEAFF.

This clonotype was detected many times. As DNA, the CDR3 is TGCAGTGCTAGAGGAGGGGCTCGAGGCACAGATACGCAGTATTTT. Its translation is CSARGGARGTDTQYF. The chain joins TRBV20-1 to TRBJ2-3; the D call may be TRBD1 or TRBD2 (5 bases each). Germline-derived CDR1 and CDR2 are DFQATT and SNEGSKA (reference sequence). The V end was cut by 1 base, the J end by 1 base, with 12 bases between. The CDR3 is 15 amino acids.

In its sample, this clonotype was seen many times. The chain uses TRBV12-3 or TRBV12-4 and TRBJ1-2; a weak D match, TRBD1 (5 bases). The CDR3 is 14 residues long. V was pared by 4 bases and J by 3 bases, with 12 bases between. The CDR3 here is CASSSQTVHYGYTF. The CDR3 nucleotides are TGTGCCAGCAGTTCCCAGACAGTTCACTATGGCTACACCTTC.

The chain joins TRBV14 to TRBJ2-1, with 16 positions matching TRBD2. The CDR3 has 17 amino acids. CDR1 SGHDN and CDR2 FVKESK come from the germline V gene. The ends lost 4 bases at V and 7 bases at J; junction bases unmatched: 7. The CDR3 protein is CASSPGTSGGAGNEQFF. The CDR3 nucleotides are TGTGCCAGCAGCCCCGGGACTAGCGGGGGGGCGGGAAATGAGCAGTTCTTC.

Concerning this clonotype: Possible read error: a much larger clone is one base away. The V gene is TRBV3-1, the J gene TRBJ2-5; weak D call: TRBD1 (5 bases). The length of the CDR3 is 17 residues. Per germline, CDR1 LGHDT and CDR2 YNNKEL (reference sequence). Trimming pared 0 bases from V and 1 base from J, leaving 15 bases between. The CDR3 region is CASSQDQTTALQETQYF. The CDR3 DNA is TGTGCCAGCAGCCAAGATCAAACGACAGCCCTCCAAGAGACCCAGTACTTC.

Points on this clonotype: Given a much more abundant clone one base away, this may be a read error. The V call is TRBV3-1, the J call TRBJ1-2; D might be TRBD1 (5 bases). V lost 1 base, J lost 4 bases, and 13 bases lay in between. CDR3 size: 15 residues. Germline V gene sequence: CDR1 LGHDT, CDR2 YNNKEL (reference sequence). The CDR3 DNA reads TGTGCCAGCAGCCAAGGGGGCAGCGGGTTCTATGGCTACACCTTC. It translates to CASSQGGSGFYGYTF. Supplemented by reference TRBV3-1 and TRBJ1-2, the full variable domain reads DTAVSQTPKYLVTQMGNDKSIKCEQNLGHDTMYWYKQDSKKFLKIMFSYNNKELIINETVPNRFSPKSPDKAHLNLHINSLELGDSAVYFCASSQGGSGFYGYTFGSGTRLTVV.

This clonotype was detected many times. The chain is built from TRBV7-2 and TRBJ1-2; D possibly corresponds to TRBD1 (6 bases). Germline V gives CDR1 SGHTA, CDR2 FQGNSA. V lost 5 bases and J 4 bases, leaving 17 bases between the germline ends. The CDR3 is 15 residues long. The chain's CDR3 is CASSLQGGGIYGYTF. CDR3 sequence (DNA): TGTGCCAGCAGCCTACAAGGGGGAGGGATCTATGGCTACACCTTC.